This T cell receptor (beta chain) was sequenced in a study of control samples from healthy donors and cancer patients. The CDR3 has 15 amino acids. V gave up 0 bases and J gave up 4 bases, with 12 bases separating them. From germline, CDR1 is MNHEY and CDR2 SVGAGI. Sequenced by immunoSEQ multiplex PCR; TCRdb stores in-frame clones only, minus some. The sample has tens of thousands of clones, 85% seen once. Sequencing was performed on blood. The receptor comes from a young man in good health. The chain has TRBV6-5 and TRBJ2-5; D perhaps matches TRBD2 (5 bases). Written as DNA, the CDR3 is TGTGCCAGCAGTTACTCGGGCGCGCTAGCAGAGACCCAGTACTTC. It is translated as CASSYSGALAETQYF.